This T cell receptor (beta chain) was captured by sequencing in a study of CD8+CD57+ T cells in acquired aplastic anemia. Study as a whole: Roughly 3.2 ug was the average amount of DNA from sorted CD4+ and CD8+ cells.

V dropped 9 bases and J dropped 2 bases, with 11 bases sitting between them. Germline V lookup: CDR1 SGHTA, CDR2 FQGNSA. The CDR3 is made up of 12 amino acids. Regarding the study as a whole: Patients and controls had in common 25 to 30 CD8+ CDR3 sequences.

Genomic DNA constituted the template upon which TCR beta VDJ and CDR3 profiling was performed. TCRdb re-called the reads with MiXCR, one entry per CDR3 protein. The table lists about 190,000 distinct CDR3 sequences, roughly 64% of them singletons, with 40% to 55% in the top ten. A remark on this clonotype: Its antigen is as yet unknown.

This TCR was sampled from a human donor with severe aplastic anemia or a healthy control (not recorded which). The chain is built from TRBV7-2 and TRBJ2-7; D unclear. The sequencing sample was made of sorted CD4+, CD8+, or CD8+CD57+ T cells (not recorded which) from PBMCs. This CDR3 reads CASKGSPYEQYF. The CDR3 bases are TGTGCCAGTAAGGGTTCCCCCTACGAGCAGTACTTC.